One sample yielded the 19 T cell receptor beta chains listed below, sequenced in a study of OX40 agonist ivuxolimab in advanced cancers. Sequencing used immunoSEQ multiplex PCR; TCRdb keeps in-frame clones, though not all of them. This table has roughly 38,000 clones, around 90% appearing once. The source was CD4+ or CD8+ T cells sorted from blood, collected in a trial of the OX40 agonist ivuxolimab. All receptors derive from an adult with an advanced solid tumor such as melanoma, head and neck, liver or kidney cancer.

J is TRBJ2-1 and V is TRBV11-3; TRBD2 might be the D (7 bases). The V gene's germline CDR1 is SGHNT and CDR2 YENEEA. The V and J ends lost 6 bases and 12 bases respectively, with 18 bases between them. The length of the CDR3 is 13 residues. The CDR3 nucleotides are TGTGCCAGCAGTCGACAGACGAGGGGGGGGCAGTTCTTC. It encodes CASSRQTRGGQFF.

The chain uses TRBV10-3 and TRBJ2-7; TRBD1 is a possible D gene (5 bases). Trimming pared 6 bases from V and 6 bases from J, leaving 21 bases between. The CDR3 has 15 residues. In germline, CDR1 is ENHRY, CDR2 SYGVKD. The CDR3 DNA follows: TGTGCCATCAGGCAGGGCAAGATGCATGGGTCCGAGCAGTACTTC. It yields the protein CAIRQGKMHGSEQYF.

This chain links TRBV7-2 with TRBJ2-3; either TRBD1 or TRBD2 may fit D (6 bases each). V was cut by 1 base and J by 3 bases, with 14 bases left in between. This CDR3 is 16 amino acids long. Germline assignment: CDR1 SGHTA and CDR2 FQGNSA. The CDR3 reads CASSLGWGAPTDTQYF. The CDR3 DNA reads TGTGCCAGCAGCTTAGGGTGGGGGGCCCCAACAGATACGCAGTATTTT.

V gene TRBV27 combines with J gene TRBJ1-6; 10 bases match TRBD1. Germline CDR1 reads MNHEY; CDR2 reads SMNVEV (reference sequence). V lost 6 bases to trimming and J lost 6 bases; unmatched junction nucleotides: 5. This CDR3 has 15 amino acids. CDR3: CASRRQGAGNSPLHF. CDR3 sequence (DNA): TGTGCCAGCAGAAGACAGGGGGCCGGTAATTCACCCCTCCACTTT.

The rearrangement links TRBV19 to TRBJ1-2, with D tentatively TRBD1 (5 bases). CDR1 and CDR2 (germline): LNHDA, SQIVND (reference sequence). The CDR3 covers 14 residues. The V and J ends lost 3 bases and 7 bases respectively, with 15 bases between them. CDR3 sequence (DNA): TGTGCCAGTAGTATGGGCAGGGACCTTTCTGGCTACACCTTC. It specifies CASSMGRDLSGYTF. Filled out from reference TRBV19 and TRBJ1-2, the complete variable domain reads DGGITQSPKYLFRKEGQNVTLSCEQNLNHDAMYWYRQDPGQGLRLIYYSQIVNDFQKGDIAEGYSVSREKKESFPLTVTSAQKNPTAFYLCASSMGRDLSGYTFGSGTRLTVV.

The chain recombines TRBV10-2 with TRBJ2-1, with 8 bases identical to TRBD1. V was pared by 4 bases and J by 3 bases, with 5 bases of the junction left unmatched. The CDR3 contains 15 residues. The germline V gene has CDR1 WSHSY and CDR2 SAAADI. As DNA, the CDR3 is TGCGCCAGCAGTGGTGGACAGGGCGGCTACAATGAGCAGTTCTTC. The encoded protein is CASSGGQGGYNEQFF.

CDR3: CASSLGASSEQYF. The CDR3 DNA sequence: TGCGCCAGCTCCCTTGGGGCCTCTAGCGAGCAGTACTTC. The chain recombines TRBV5-1 with TRBJ2-7; D might be TRBD1 (5 bases). The CDR3 sequence is 13 residues long. Germline values: CDR1 SGHRS, CDR2 YFSETQ. Trimming pared 7 bases from V and 6 bases from J, leaving 17 bases between.

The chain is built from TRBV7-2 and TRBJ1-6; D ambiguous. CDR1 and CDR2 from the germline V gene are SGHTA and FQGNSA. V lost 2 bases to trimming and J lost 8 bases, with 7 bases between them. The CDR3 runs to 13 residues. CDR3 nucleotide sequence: TGTGCCAGCAGCTTACAGGAACATTCACCCCTCCACTTT. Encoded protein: CASSLQEHSPLHF. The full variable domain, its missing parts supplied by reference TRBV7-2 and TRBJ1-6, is GAGVSQSPSNKVTEKGKDVELRCDPISGHTALYWYRQSLGQGLEFLIYFQGNSAPDKSGLPSDRFSAERTGGSVSTLTIQRTQQEDSAVYLCASSLQEHSPLHFGNGTRLTVT.

The CDR3 here is CASSLLVGTGELFF. The CDR3 nucleotides are TGTGCCAGCAGTTTATTAGTAGGGACCGGGGAGCTGTTTTTT. The rearrangement joins TRBV27 to TRBJ2-2; no clear D. There are 14 residues in the CDR3. V was pared by 1 base and J by 5 bases, with 8 bases between. The V gene's germline CDR1 is MNHEY and CDR2 SMNVEV (reference sequence).

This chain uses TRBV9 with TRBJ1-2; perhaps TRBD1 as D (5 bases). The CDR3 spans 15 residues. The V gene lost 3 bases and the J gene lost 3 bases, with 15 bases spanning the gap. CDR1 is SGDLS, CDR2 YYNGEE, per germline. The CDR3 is CASSGTYFRDYGYTF. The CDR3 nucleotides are TGTGCCAGCAGCGGGACATATTTCAGAGACTATGGCTACACCTTC.

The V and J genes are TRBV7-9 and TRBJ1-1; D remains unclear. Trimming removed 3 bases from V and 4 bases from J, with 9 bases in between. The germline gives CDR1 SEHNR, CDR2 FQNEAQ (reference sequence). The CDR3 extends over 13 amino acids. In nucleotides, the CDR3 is TGTGCCAGCAGCTTCGGACGGTTCACTGAAGCTTTCTTT. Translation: CASSFGRFTEAFF. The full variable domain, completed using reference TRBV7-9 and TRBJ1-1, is DTGVSQNPRHKITKRGQNVTFRCDPISEHNRLYWYRQTLGQGPEFLTYFQNEAQLEKSRLLSDRFSAERPKGSFSTLEIQRTEQGDSAMYLCASSFGRFTEAFFGQGTRLTVV.

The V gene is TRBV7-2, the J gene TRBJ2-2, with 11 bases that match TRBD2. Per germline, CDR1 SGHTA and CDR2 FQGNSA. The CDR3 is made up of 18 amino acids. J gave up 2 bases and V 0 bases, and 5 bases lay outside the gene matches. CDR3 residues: CASSLAPSGGRNTGELFF. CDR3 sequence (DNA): TGTGCCAGCAGCTTAGCTCCTAGCGGGGGGCGTAACACCGGGGAGCTGTTTTTT.

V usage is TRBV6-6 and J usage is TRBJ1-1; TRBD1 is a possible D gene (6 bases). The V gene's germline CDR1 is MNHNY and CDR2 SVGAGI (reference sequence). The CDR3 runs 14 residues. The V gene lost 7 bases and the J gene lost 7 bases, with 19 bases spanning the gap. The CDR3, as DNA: TGTGCCAGCATCTCGAGGGCGGGGGGGCGTGAAGCTTTCTTT. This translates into CASISRAGGREAFF.

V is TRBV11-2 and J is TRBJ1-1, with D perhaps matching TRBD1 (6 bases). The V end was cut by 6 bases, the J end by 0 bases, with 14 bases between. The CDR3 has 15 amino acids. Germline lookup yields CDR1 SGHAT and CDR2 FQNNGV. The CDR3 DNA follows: TGTGCCAGCAGAGGCCCGGGGGCAATGAACACTGAAGCTTTCTTT. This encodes CASRGPGAMNTEAFF.

CDR3 in DNA: TGTGCCAGTAGTATCTCAGGGTCCGAGCAGTACTTC. Its protein is CASSISGSEQYF. The V gene is TRBV19, the J gene TRBJ2-7; possible D gene TRBD1, 5 bases. CDR3 length equals 12 residues. V lost 3 bases and J lost 6, with 9 bases in between. Germline loops: CDR1 LNHDA, CDR2 SQIVND (reference sequence).

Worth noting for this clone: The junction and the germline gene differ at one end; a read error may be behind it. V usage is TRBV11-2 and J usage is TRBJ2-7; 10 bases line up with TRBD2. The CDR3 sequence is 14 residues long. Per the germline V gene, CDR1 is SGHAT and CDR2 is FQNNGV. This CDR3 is CASRLAGGSYEQYF. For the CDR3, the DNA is TGTGCCAGCAGATTAGCGGGGGGTTCCTACGAGCAGTACTTC.

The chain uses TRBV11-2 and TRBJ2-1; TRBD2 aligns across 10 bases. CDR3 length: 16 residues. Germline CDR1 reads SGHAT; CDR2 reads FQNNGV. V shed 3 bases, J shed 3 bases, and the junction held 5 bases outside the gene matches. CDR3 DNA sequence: TGTGCCAGCAGCTTTACTAGCGGGGCCCACTACAATGAGCAGTTCTTC. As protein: CASSFTSGAHYNEQFF. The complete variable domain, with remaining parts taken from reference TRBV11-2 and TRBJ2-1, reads EAGVAQSPRYKIIEKRQSVAFWCNPISGHATLYWYQQILGQGPKLLIQFQNNGVVDDSQLPKDRFSAERLKGVDSTLKIQPAKLEDSAVYLCASSFTSGAHYNEQFFGPGTRLTVL.

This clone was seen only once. DNA for the CDR3: TGCGCCAGCAGCCAACGACTAGCGGGGGGGGCAGCAGATACGCAGTATTTT. It is translated as CASSQRLAGGAADTQYF. This chain uses TRBV5-1 with TRBJ2-3; 14 nucleotides agree with TRBD2. There are 17 residues in the CDR3. Germline loops: CDR1 SGHRS, CDR2 YFSETQ. V was pared by 4 bases and J by 4 bases, with 8 bases of the junction left unmatched. The entire variable domain, with the rest obtained from reference TRBV5-1 and TRBJ2-3, is as follows: KAGVTQTPRYLIKTRGQQVTLSCSPISGHRSVSWYQQTPGQGLQFLFEYFSETQRNKGNFPGRFSGRQFSNSRSEMNVSTLELGDSALYLCASSQRLAGGAADTQYFGPGTRLTVL.

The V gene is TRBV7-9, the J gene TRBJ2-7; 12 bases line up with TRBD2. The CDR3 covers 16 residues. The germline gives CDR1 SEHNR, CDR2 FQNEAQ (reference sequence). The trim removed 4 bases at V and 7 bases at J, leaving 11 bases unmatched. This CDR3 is CASSSLLAGGPLEQYF. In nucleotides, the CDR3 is TGTGCCAGCAGCTCCCTCCTAGCGGGGGGGCCTTTAGAGCAGTACTTC.